This record looks at one T cell receptor beta chain sequence and its context. The record originates from a study of Ad26.COV2.S vaccination and SARS-CoV-2 variants. Unmatched junction bases numbered 6, after V lost 3 bases and J lost 4 bases. This CDR3 region has 15 residues. CDR1 MDHEN and CDR2 SYDVKM come from the germline V gene. As to treatment: roughly 20 received Ad26.COV2.S at low or high dose, single or two shots; about 5 received placebo; per-sample allocation not given. Sampling was done on day 63 after the first vaccine or placebo injection. The vaccine antigen was prefusion-stabilized Wuhan SARS-CoV-2 spike. Profiled with immunoSEQ multiplex PCR; TCRdb holds only in-frame clones, not every one. Altogether about 400,000 clones are present, about nine tenths being singletons, with the ten largest covering over 1.5%.

J is TRBJ2-7 and V is TRBV28; 10 bases map to TRBD1. The clonotype originates from a person aged 18-60 years who received the Ad26.COV2.S COVID-19 vaccine or a placebo. Sequenced here: peripheral blood, sampled in a trial of Ad26.COV2.S vaccine versus placebo. CDR3 bases: TGTGCCAGCAGTTTTGGGACAGGGGAAGCTTACGAGCAGTACTTC. Residues: CASSFGTGEAYEQYF.